This T cell receptor beta chain was identified during a study of blood T cell repertoires in COVID-19. At the level of the study: The cDNA or gDNA used as material had been derived from T cells, B-cell-depleted T cells, or PBMCs.

How the authors handled the data: By means of reference gene primer amplification, nucleated cell counts were estimated. Profiling relied on immunoSEQ multiplex PCR, and the TCRdb table lists in-frame clones only, not all of them. Clonal size and the V and J genes are those of that table, whereas D and trimming came from the DNA. The data show a few hundred thousand clones, nearly 85% seen once. The trim removed 2 bases at V and 1 base at J, leaving 4 bases unmatched. CDR1 is LGHDT, CDR2 YNNKEL, per germline (reference sequence). The CDR3 is 17 amino acids. The sample was peripheral blood. The rearrangement joins TRBV3-1 (or the pseudogene TRBV3-2) to TRBJ2-6, with 8 positions matching TRBD1. This clonotype was obtained from a human donor in a cohort sampled during active COVID-19. CDR3 sequence: CASSQQGAGSGANVLTF. CDR3 nucleotide sequence: TGTGCCAGCAGCCAACAGGGGGCCGGATCTGGGGCCAACGTCCTGACTTTC.